This TCR beta chain stems from a study of beta chain features in type 1 diabetes. Germline V CDR1 and CDR2: SQVTM, ANQGSEA. The junction had 4 bases not matched to a gene; V was cut back by 4 bases and J by 2 bases. The CDR3 loop spans 15 amino acids. This clone turned up a few times. Its specificity is unknown. Each sorted fraction was over 95% pure. The study reverse transcribed the entire isolated RNA, so it sequenced expressed TCRB transcripts. Sequenced by immunoSEQ multiplex PCR; TCRdb stores in-frame clones only, minus some. The table lists 130,000 to 150,000 clones, about 8.7% of them singletons. Overall study results and limits: Fewer insertions but more deletions were seen at VDJ junctions in type 1 diabetes patients.

This chain uses TRBV29-1 with TRBJ2-3; 12 bases line up with TRBD2. This TCR was recovered from a man between 18 and 35 years old in good health. The sequenced sample was central memory CD4+ T cells from blood. The DNA for the CDR3 is TGCAGCGTTGGGGCTAGCGGGGGGGCCACAGATACGCAGTATTTT. This codes for CSVGASGGATDTQYF.